This T cell receptor beta chain derives from a study of T cell repertoires in cytomegalovirus infection. Study information: Both a matching HLA type and CMV infection were indicated by public TCR beta signatures. Broader study findings: HLA-C-restricted CMV clonotypes gave the most frequent clonotype in two of eight donors. Cumulative public TCR beta family frequency identified carriers of CMV plus the relevant HLA.

This CDR3 is built from 15 residues. V was pared by 6 bases and J by 2 bases, with 17 bases between. Per the germline V gene, CDR1 is MNHEY and CDR2 is SMNVEV (reference sequence). TCRdb analysed the reads with MiXCR anew, one entry per CDR3 protein. The sample comprises 80,000 to 95,000 distinct CDR3 sequences, 29% of which are singletons, and over 60% rests with the top ten. This clonotype was observed a few times. Its antigen remains unidentified. The sequence derives from a human donor in good health (CMV status not recorded). Some clones in this sample may be carry-over from other donors' samples. The chain combines TRBV27 with TRBJ2-7; D is perhaps TRBD1 (6 bases). The material sequenced was CD8+ T cells from cultured PBMCs, taken from culture after CMV antigen stimulation. CDR3 nucleotide sequence: TGTGCCAGCAGAACAACATCCGGACAGACCTACGAGCAGTACTTC. This codes for CASRTTSGQTYEQYF.